Listed here are 4 T cell receptor beta chains from one sample, sequenced in a study of cytomegalovirus exposure and HLA in healthy donors (dated by TCRdb to 2017 to 2019). Libraries came from the immunoSEQ multiplex PCR assay. The multiplex PCR relied on a mix of 60 forward primers for TCR Vbeta segments and 13 reverse primers for TCR Jbeta segments. TCRdb carries this immuneACCESS record with in-frame sequences only. Its versions omit some clonotypes, under half of them owing to an unresolved V gene in the studies checked, with the rest unexplained. The sample yields approximately 150,000 clones; roughly 70% were counted once. Around 3% of the sample is taken by the ten largest. The source material was PBMCs. The receptors shown here come from a male donor in good health and CMV-seronegative.

This chain links TRBV4-2 with TRBJ1-2, with D tentatively TRBD1 (5 bases). With 4 bases removed from V and 3 bases from J, the gap between germline ends came to 18 bases. CDR3 length equals 16 residues. Per the germline V gene, CDR1 is LGHNA and CDR2 is YNFKEQ. The CDR3 DNA reads TGTGCCAGCAGCCCCAGAGGGGAGGAGGTCGACTATGGCTACACCTTC. It translates to CASSPRGEEVDYGYTF.

There are a few counts of this clone. This chain links TRBV28 with TRBJ1-5; D is uncertain. The CDR3 covers 12 residues. CDR1 and CDR2 (germline): MDHEN, SYDVKM. V dropped 6 bases and J dropped 4 bases, with 7 bases sitting between them. The CDR3 is CASSGLNQPQHF. In DNA, the CDR3 is TGTGCCAGCAGCGGTCTAAATCAGCCCCAGCATTTT.

The chain recombines TRBV11-2 with TRBJ1-3; D not certain. Trimming cost V 0 bases and J 0 bases, with 6 bases left between them. Per germline, CDR1 SGHAT and CDR2 FQNNGV. The CDR3 is made up of 15 amino acids. CDR3: CASSLERDSGNTIYF. The DNA for the CDR3 is TGTGCCAGCAGCTTAGAACGGGACTCTGGAAACACCATATATTTT.

This clone has just a few counts. This chain joins TRBV14 and TRBJ2-7, with no clear D. CDR1 is SGHDN, CDR2 FVKESK, per germline. V lost 0 bases to trimming and J lost 1 base, with 4 bases between them. The length of the CDR3 is 13 residues. The CDR3 region has the DNA TGTGCCAGCAGCCAAGAACAGTCCTACGAGCAGTACTTC. Translated: CASSQEQSYEQYF.